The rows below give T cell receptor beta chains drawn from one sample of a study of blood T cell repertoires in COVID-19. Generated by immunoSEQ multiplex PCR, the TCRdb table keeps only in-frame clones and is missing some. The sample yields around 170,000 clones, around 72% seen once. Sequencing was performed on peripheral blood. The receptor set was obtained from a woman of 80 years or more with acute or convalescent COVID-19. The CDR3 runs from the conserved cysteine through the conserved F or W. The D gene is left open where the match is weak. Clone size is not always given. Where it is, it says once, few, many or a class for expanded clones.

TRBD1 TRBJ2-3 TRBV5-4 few TGTGCCAGCAGCCTAGGGACAGCACGCACAGATACGCAGTATTTT CASSLGTARTDTQYF
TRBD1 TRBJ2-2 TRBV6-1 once TGTGCCAGCAGTGAAGGGACAGGGGCCACCGGGGAGCTGTTTTTT CASSEGTGATGELFF
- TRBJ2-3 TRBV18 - TGTGCCAGCTCACCGACAGCCAAGAATACGCAGTATTTT CASSPTAKNTQYF
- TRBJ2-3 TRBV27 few TGTGCCAGCAGTTCCCCTTGGCTAGCCGGGGATACGCAGTATTTT CASSSPWLAGDTQYF
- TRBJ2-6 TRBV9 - TGTGCCAGCAGCCAACGTACAGGTGTCTCTGGGGCCAACGTCCTGACTTTC CASSQRTGVSGANVLTF
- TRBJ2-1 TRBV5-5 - TGTGCCAGCAGCTTGTATAACGTCCCAGGCGTCGGCTCCTACAATGAGCAGTTCTTC CASSLYNVPGVGSYNEQFF
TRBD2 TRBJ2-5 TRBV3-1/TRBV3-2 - TGTGCCAGCAGCCTGACTAGCGGGGGGGAGACCCAGTACTTC CASSLTSGGETQYF
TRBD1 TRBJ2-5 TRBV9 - TGTGCCAGCAGCTCGACAGGGCTAGAGACCCAGTACTTC CASSSTGLETQYF
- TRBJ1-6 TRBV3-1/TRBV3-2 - TGTGCCAGCAGCCGCAATACCGACGACAAAGGGACAAATTCACCCCTCCACTTT CASSRNTDDKGTNSPLHF
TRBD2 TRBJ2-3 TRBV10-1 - TGCGCCAGCAGTTCGGAAACGGGACTAGCGGTGGGGGATACGCAGTATTTT CASSSETGLAVGDTQYF
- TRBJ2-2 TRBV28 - TGTGCCAGCAGTCCCATAGCGGACACCGGGGAGCTGTTTTTT CASSPIADTGELFF
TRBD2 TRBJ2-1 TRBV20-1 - TGCAGTGCTAGTAGAGCGGGGGTTTACAATGAGCAGTTCTTC CSASRAGVYNEQFF
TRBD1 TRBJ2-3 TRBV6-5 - TGTGCCAACCGGGACAGCGACACAGATACGCAGTATTTT CANRDSDTDTQYF
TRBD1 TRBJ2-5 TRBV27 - TGTGCCAGCAGTTCGAGACAGGGTTCGGAGACCCAGTACTTC CASSSRQGSETQYF
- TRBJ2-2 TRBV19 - TGTGCCAGTATGGCAGGGCACGCGAACACCGGGGAGCTGTTTTTT CASMAGHANTGELFF
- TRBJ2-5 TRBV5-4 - TGTGCCAGCAGCTTTCAGGGCCCCGAGACCCAGTACTTC CASSFQGPETQYF
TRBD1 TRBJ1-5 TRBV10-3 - TGTGCCATCAGGCGTGGGACAGGGGGCAATCAGCCCCAGCATTTT CAIRRGTGGNQPQHF
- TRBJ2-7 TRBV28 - TGTGCCAGCAGCGTAGCAGGGGACTACGAGCAGTACTTC CASSVAGDYEQYF
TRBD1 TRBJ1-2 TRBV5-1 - TGCGCCAGCAGCCCAACGGACAGGGGAACTGGCTACACCTTC CASSPTDRGTGYTF
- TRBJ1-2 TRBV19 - TGTGCCAGTATTGATCTCGGGAGATCGTATGGCTACACCTTC CASIDLGRSYGYTF
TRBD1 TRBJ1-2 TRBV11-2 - TGTGCCAGCAGCCCCACCGGTCACGACAGGGGGTATGGCTACACCTTC CASSPTGHDRGYGYTF
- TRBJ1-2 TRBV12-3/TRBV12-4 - TGTGCCAGCACCTACGGAGTTCGGGGCTACACCTTC CASTYGVRGYTF
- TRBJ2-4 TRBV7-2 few TGTGCCAGCAGCTTAGCTCTAGCAGATAAAAACATTCAGTACTTC CASSLALADKNIQYF
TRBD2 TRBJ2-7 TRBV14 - TGTGCCAGCAGCCAGCAGGGAGGGTTGGGCTACGAGCAGTACTTC CASSQQGGLGYEQYF
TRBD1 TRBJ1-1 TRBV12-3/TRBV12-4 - TGTGCCAGCATGGGGACAGGGTACGCTGAAGCTTTCTTT CASMGTGYAEAFF
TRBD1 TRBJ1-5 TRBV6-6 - TGTGCCAGCAGTTCTCCAGGGACAGGAAGCAATCAGCCCCAGCATTTT CASSSPGTGSNQPQHF
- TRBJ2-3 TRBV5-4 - TGTGCCAGCAACCCTAGCGTTCACACGGATACGCAGTATTTT CASNPSVHTDTQYF
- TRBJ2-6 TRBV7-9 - TGTGCCAGCAGCTATAGCCCGAGCTCTGGGGCCAACGTCCTGACTTTC CASSYSPSSGANVLTF
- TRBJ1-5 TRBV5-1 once TGCGCCAGCAGCTTGGAGGCACGGGGGTATAGCAATCAGCCCCAGCATTTT CASSLEARGYSNQPQHF
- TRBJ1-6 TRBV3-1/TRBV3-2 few TGTGCCAGCAGCCAAGATTTGGCCTTCTCCTATAATTCACCCCTCCACTTT CASSQDLAFSYNSPLHF
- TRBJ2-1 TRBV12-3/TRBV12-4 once TGTGCCAGCAGCGCCCCCCCACTTGAGCAGTTCTTC CASSAPPLEQFF
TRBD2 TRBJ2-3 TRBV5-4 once TGTGCCAGCACCCTCGGGACTAGCGTATCCCCCACGACAGATACGCAGTATTTT CASTLGTSVSPTTDTQYF
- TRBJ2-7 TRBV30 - TGTGCCTGGATAGGGGAAACCCACGAGCAGTACTTC CAWIGETHEQYF
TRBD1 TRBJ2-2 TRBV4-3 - TGCGCCAGCAGCCAAGGTTACGGGACAGGGGGCGAGACTGAGCTGTTTTTT CASSQGYGTGGETELFF
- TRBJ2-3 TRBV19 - TGTGCCAGTAGGGGCAGGATGGTACGGGAGAGAAGCACAGATACGCAGTATTTT CASRGRMVRERSTDTQYF
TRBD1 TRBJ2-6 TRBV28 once TGTGCCAGCAGCCGACGGACAGGCGGCTCTGGGGCCAACGTCCTGACTTTC CASSRRTGGSGANVLTF
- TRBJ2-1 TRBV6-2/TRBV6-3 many TGTGCCAGCAGTGACCGCGGTGGCGTGGATGAGCAGTTCTTC CASSDRGGVDEQFF
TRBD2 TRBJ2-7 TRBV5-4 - TGTGCCAGCAGCTCGGCACTAGCGCCAAGCTACGAGCAGTACTTC CASSSALAPSYEQYF
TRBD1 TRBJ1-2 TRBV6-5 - TGTGCCAGCAGTTTGACAGGGGGCATTGGCTATGGCTACACCTTC CASSLTGGIGYGYTF
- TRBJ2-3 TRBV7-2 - TGTGCCAGCAGCTTAGCCCGGGCAGATACGCAGTATTTT CASSLARADTQYF